The source of this T cell receptor (beta chain) is a study of beta chain features in type 1 diabetes. About this clone itself: The antigen is unknown.

Overall study findings and caveats: The VDJ junctions of type 1 diabetes patients carried fewer insertions and more deletions.

The study reverse transcribed the entire isolated RNA, so it sequenced expressed TCRB transcripts. Sequencing used immunoSEQ multiplex PCR; TCRdb keeps in-frame clones, though not all of them. The table includes 390,000 or so clones, roughly 13% detected once. The specimen was naive CD4+ T cells from blood. This TCR was sampled from a man aged 25-40 years in good health.

CDR3: CASSLAGERFYEQYF. In DNA, the CDR3 is TGCGCCAGCAGCTTGGCAGGGGAACGATTCTACGAGCAGTACTTC. V gene TRBV5-1 combines with J gene TRBJ2-7; weak D call: TRBD1 (6 bases). The V and J ends lost 0 bases and 3 bases respectively, with 13 bases between them. This CDR3 contains 15 residues. Looked up from germline, CDR1 is SGHRS and CDR2 is YFSETQ.